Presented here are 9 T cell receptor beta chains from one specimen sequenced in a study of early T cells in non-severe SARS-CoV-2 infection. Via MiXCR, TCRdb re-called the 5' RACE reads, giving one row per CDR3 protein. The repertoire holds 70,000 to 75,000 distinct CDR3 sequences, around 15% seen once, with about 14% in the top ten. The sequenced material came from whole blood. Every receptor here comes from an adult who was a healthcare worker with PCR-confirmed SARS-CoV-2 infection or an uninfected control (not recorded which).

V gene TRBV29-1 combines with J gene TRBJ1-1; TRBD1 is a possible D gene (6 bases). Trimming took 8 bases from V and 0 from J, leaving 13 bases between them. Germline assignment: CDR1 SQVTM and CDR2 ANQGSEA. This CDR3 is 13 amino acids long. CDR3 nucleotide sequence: TGCAGCTCAACCAGGGGACTGAACACTGAAGCTTTCTTT. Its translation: CSSTRGLNTEAFF. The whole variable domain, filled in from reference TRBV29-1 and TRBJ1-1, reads SAVISQKPSRDICQRGTSLTIQCQVDSQVTMMFWYRQQPGQSLTLIATANQGSEATYESGFVIDKFPISRPNLTFSTLTVSNMSPEDSSIYLCSSTRGLNTEAFFGQGTRLTVV.

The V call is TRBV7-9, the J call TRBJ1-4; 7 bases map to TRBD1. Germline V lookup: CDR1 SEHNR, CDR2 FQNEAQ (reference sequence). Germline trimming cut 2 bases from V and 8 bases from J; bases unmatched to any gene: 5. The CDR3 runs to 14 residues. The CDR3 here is CASSLYRGEEKLFF. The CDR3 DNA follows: TGTGCCAGCAGCTTATACAGGGGAGAAGAAAAACTGTTTTTT.

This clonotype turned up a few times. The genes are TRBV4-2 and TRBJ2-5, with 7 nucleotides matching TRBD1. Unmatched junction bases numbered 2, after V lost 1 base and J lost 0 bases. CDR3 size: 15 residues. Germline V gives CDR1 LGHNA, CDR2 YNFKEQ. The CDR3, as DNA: TGTGCCAGCAGCCAAGTCGACAGGGACCAAGAGACCCAGTACTTC. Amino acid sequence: CASSQVDRDQETQYF.

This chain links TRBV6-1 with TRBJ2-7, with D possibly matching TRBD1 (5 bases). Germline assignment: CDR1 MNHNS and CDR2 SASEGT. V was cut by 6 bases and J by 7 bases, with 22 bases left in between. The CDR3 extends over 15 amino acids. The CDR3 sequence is CASRTQDVTYWEQYF. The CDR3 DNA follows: TGTGCCAGCAGGACACAGGACGTAACTTATTGGGAGCAGTACTTC.

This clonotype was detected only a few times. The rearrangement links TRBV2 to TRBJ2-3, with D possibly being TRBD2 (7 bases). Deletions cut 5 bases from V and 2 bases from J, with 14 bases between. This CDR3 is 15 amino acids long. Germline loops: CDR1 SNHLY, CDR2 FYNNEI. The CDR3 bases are TGTGCCAGCAGTATCCGGGGGGCGGACACAGATACGCAGTATTTT. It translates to CASSIRGADTDTQYF.

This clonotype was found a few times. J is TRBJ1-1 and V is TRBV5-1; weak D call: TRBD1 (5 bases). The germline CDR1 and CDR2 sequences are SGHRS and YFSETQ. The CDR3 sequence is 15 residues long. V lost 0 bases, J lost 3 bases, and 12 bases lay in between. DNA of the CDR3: TGCGCCAGCAGCTTGGAGGTGAAAGGGGACACTGAAGCTTTCTTT. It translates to CASSLEVKGDTEAFF.

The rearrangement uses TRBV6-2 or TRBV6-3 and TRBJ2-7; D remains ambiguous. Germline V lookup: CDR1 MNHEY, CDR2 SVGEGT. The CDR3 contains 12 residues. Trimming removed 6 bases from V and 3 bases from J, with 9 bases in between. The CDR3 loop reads CASRASNYEQYF. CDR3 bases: TGTGCCAGCAGGGCTAGTAACTACGAGCAGTACTTC.

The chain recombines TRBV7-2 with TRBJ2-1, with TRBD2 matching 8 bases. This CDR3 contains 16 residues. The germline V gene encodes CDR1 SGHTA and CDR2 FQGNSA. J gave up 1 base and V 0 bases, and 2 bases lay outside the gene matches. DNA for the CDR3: TGTGCCAGCAGCTTAGCTGCGGGGGGTTCCTACAATGAGCAGTTCTTC. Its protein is CASSLAAGGSYNEQFF. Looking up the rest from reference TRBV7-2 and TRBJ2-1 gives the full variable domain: GAGVSQSPSNKVTEKGKDVELRCDPISGHTALYWYRQSLGQGLEFLIYFQGNSAPDKSGLPSDRFSAERTGGSVSTLTIQRTQQEDSAVYLCASSLAAGGSYNEQFFGPGTRLTVL.

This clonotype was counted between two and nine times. In nucleotides, the CDR3 is TGCGCCAGCAGCGCAGGGAGTGGGGCCCCGACAGATACGCAGTATTTT. It is translated as CASSAGSGAPTDTQYF. The V gene is TRBV4-1, the J gene TRBJ2-3, with D perhaps being TRBD1 or TRBD2 (5 bases each). This CDR3 has 16 amino acids. Germline V lookup: CDR1 MGHRA, CDR2 YSYEKL. V gave up 5 bases and J gave up 3 bases, with 18 bases separating them.